These 14 T cell receptor beta chains were sequenced from one sample in a study of T-cell reconstitution after alpha-beta-depleted transplantation in children (dated by TCRdb to about 2016). The sample's time point label is to be understood as: day 60 (about 2 months) after transplantation. The treatment or condition label corresponds to: allogeneic hematopoietic cell transplantation with graft depleted of TCRalphabeta T cells and CD19 B cells. The library was obtained by PCR. The data were produced on an Illumina HiSeq 2500. TCR libraries were prepared with molecular barcoding, using unique molecular identifiers to normalize TCRbeta repertoire quantification. Clones were called with MiXCR by TCRdb after fastp trimmed the public reads at Q25, and only in-frame beta chains were retained. Every CDR3 protein is listed once, alongside the most common genes and DNA of its rows. The sample includes under 50,000 distinct CDR3 sequences, with roughly 8.7% observed a single time. Roughly 28% of the sample is in the top ten clones.

The sample consisted of PBMCs, mostly from graft donor cells, taken 60 days after TCRalphabeta/CD19-depleted stem cell transplant. All receptors derive from a male patient aged 2-10 years who had a stem cell transplant for chronic granulomatous disease, so the T cells may come from the graft donor.

This clonotype was detected many times. CDR3 protein: CSAITGTDGEKLFF. CDR3 in DNA: TGCAGTGCTATCACCGGGACAGACGGTGAAAAACTGTTTTTT. The rearrangement uses TRBV20-1 and TRBJ1-4; TRBD1 matches 7 bases. The CDR3 loop spans 14 amino acids. V lost 4 bases and J lost 7; bases outside the gene matches: 9. The germline CDR1 and CDR2 sequences are DFQATT and SNEGSKA (reference sequence).

This clonotype showed up many times. The chain combines TRBV5-1 with TRBJ1-2; D uncertain. This CDR3 comprises 13 residues. V lost 2 bases and J lost 8, with 13 bases in between. Germline V gene sequence: CDR1 SGHRS, CDR2 YFSETQ. CDR3 sequence (DNA): TGCGCCAGCAGCTTCGGCCCGATTTACGGCTACACCTTC. The encoded protein is CASSFGPIYGYTF.

Many counts were recorded for this clonotype. The gene calls are TRBV7-9 and TRBJ1-1, with 7 positions matching TRBD1. Germline V gene lookup returns CDR1 SEHNR and CDR2 FQNEAQ (reference sequence). V lost 5 bases and J lost 1; bases outside the gene matches: 4. The CDR3 is 14 residues long. The CDR3: CASSLGTANTEAFF. CDR3 nucleotide sequence: TGTGCCAGCAGCCTCGGGACAGCGAACACTGAAGCTTTCTTT.

There are many counts of this clonotype. The genes are TRBV27 and TRBJ2-7, with D possibly matching TRBD2 (5 bases). Trimming left V 3 bases short and J 3 bases short, with 9 bases between. Germline assignment: CDR1 MNHEY and CDR2 SMNVEV (reference sequence). This CDR3 region has 13 residues. The CDR3 bases are TGTGCCAGCAGTTTTGGTAGCGACTACGAGCAGTACTTC. The encoded protein is CASSFGSDYEQYF.

This clonotype showed up just a few times. The chain uses TRBV7-3 and TRBJ2-3; a possible D gene is TRBD2 (6 bases). Trimming shortened V by 1 base and J by 2 bases, and 10 bases separated the two germline ends. The CDR3 is made up of 15 amino acids. Germline CDR1 is SGHTA and CDR2 is FQGTGA. In DNA, the CDR3 is TGTGCCAGCAGCTTAAGGAGGGGTACCACAGATACGCAGTATTTT. It yields the protein CASSLRRGTTDTQYF.

The sample holds many counts of this clonotype. The CDR3 DNA follows: TGTGCCAGCGGCAGGGAAGGAATCGAGCAGTTCTTC. Translation: CASGREGIEQFF. This chain links TRBV3-1 with TRBJ2-1; D possibly corresponds to TRBD1 (5 bases). CDR1 LGHDT and CDR2 YNNKEL come from the germline V gene (reference sequence). The CDR3 is 12 residues long. The germline V and J ends were trimmed by 8 bases and 10 bases, with 15 bases remaining between them.

This clonotype was detected ten times or more. The J gene is TRBJ2-7, the V gene TRBV6-2 or TRBV6-3; D is possibly TRBD1 (5 bases). Germline CDR1 is MNHEY and CDR2 is SVGEGT. CDR3 length: 13 residues. V shed 8 bases and J shed 0 bases, with 11 bases lying between them. In DNA, the CDR3 is TGTGCCAGCGGGGCTTCGGGCTCCTACGAGCAGTACTTC. It yields the protein CASGASGSYEQYF.

This clonotype was observed many times. The chain is built from TRBV5-1 and TRBJ2-7; perhaps D is TRBD1 or TRBD2 (5 bases each). The CDR3 has 15 amino acids. V dropped 6 bases and J dropped 6 bases, with 22 bases sitting between them. Germline V gene lookup returns CDR1 SGHRS and CDR2 YFSETQ. The CDR3 region is CASMPDSTGTSEQYF. CDR3 DNA: TGCGCCAGCATGCCCGATTCGACCGGGACGAGCGAGCAGTACTTC.

The V and J genes are TRBV6-1 and TRBJ1-6; TRBD1 is a possible D gene (6 bases). This CDR3 is built from 16 residues. Deletions cut 2 bases from V and 5 bases from J, with 13 bases between. Germline CDR1 MNHNS, CDR2 SASEGT. The CDR3 protein is CASSERTGGNNSPLHF. The CDR3 coding sequence is TGTGCCAGCAGTGAAAGGACGGGGGGCAATAATTCACCCCTCCACTTT.

At least ten counts were recorded for this clonotype. At one boundary the junction diverges from the germline segment, which might be a read error. This sequence joins TRBV3-1 and TRBJ2-4; D is perhaps TRBD1 (6 bases). This CDR3 is 14 amino acids long. The germline CDR1 and CDR2 sequences are LGHDT and YNNKEL (reference sequence). CDR3 in amino acids: CASSTPGVKDIQYF. CDR3 DNA sequence: TGTGCCAGCAGCACGCCAGGGGTCAAAGACATTCAGTACTTC.

This clonotype was detected many times. This chain connects TRBV27 to TRBJ1-2; no clear D gene. This CDR3 is 13 amino acids long. The germline CDR1 and CDR2 sequences are MNHEY and SMNVEV (reference sequence). Deletions cut 2 bases from V and 0 bases from J, with 4 bases between. CDR3 loop: CASSLQANYGYTF. In nucleotides, the CDR3 is TGTGCCAGCAGTTTACAAGCTAACTATGGCTACACCTTC.

In this sample, this clonotype turned up many times. V usage is TRBV11-2 and J usage is TRBJ2-3; D is ambiguous. The CDR3 length is 13 residues. The V end lost 4 bases, the J end lost 0 bases, and 5 bases lay between the germline ends. Germline CDR1 SGHAT, CDR2 FQNNGV. The CDR3 DNA reads TGTGCCAGCAGCTCAATTAGCACAGATACGCAGTATTTT. Protein sequence: CASSSISTDTQYF.

This clonotype has at least ten counts. The genes are TRBV18 and TRBJ2-7, with D unclear. The CDR3 contains 13 residues. V was shortened by 2 bases and J by 4 bases, with 9 bases between the two germline ends. CDR1 and CDR2 from the germline V gene are KGHSH and LQKENI. CDR3 amino acids: CASSPNSRYEQYF. The CDR3 DNA reads TGTGCCAGCTCACCAAATAGTCGTTACGAGCAGTACTTC.

The sample holds a few counts of this clonotype. This rearrangement joins TRBV28 to TRBJ2-7; D gene uncertain. V shed 2 bases and J shed 3 bases, with 20 bases lying between them. Germline values: CDR1 MDHEN, CDR2 SYDVKM. CDR3 length: 17 residues. CDR3 nucleotide sequence: TGTGCCAGCAGTTTAGGATACTTAGTAGGTCTCGACTACGAGCAGTACTTC. Translated, it gives CASSLGYLVGLDYEQYF. Supplemented by reference TRBV28 and TRBJ2-7, the full variable domain reads DVKVTQSSRYLVKRTGEKVFLECVQDMDHENMFWYRQDPGLGLRLIYFSYDVKMKEKGDIPEGYSVSREKKERFSLILESASTNQTSMYLCASSLGYLVGLDYEQYFGPGTRLTVT.